This T cell receptor (beta chain) was found in a study of OX40 agonist ivuxolimab in advanced cancers. About the research overall: There were three patients with partial responses, one having hepatocellular carcinoma and two cutaneous melanoma. General study findings and limits: Expansion of clones was among the lowest in partial responders at 0.1-3.0 mg/kg. In the expanded peripheral T cells, antigen specificity was never determined.

The CDR3 totals 12 residues. Germline V gives CDR1 SGHNT, CDR2 YYREEE (reference sequence). V was pared by 3 bases and J by 4 bases, with 7 bases between. As to this clone: Its antigen is still unknown.

The assay was immunoSEQ multiplex PCR, and TCRdb's table has in-frame clones only and misses some. The profile shows about 50,000 clones, around nine tenths of them singletons. The clonotype comes from an adult with an advanced solid tumor such as melanoma, head and neck, liver or kidney cancer. The chain has TRBV5-4 and TRBJ1-2; unclear D gene. The material sequenced was CD4+ or CD8+ T cells sorted from blood, taken in a trial of the OX40 agonist ivuxolimab. The CDR3 protein is CASSSLGYGYTF. In DNA, the CDR3 is TGTGCCAGCAGCTCCCTAGGCTATGGCTACACCTTC.